Listed here are 21 T cell receptor beta chains from one sample, sequenced in a study of breast tumors, draining lymph nodes, adjacent tissues. TCRdb used MiXCR to reprocess the multiplex PCR reads, holding one entry per CDR3 protein. The sample lists about 130,000 distinct CDR3 sequences; about 20% were seen once. Breast cancer patients provided tissue from their axillary draining lymph nodes. Sequenced input: axillary lymph node tissue. The receptors here all came from a female donor with breast cancer. Some clones in this sample may be carry-over from other donors' samples.

This clonotype appeared many times. The chain couples TRBV6-5 to TRBJ2-7; D may be TRBD1 (5 bases). Per germline, CDR1 MNHEY and CDR2 SVGAGI. There are 17 residues in the CDR3. V gave up 0 bases and J gave up 3 bases, with 18 bases separating them. CDR3 protein: CASSYSVGQGSLYEQYF. The CDR3 coding sequence is TGTGCCAGCAGTTACTCTGTTGGGCAGGGAAGCCTCTACGAGCAGTACTTC.

For this clonotype: A much larger clone sits a single nucleotide away, making a read error possible. V usage is TRBV27 and J usage is TRBJ2-5, with 8 positions matching TRBD2. Germline V CDR1 and CDR2: MNHEY, SMNVEV (reference sequence). Germline trimming cut 7 bases from V and 5 bases from J; bases unmatched to any gene: 12. This CDR3 has 15 residues. CDR3 residues: CASTTTPAGVETQYF. The CDR3 nucleotides read TGTGCCAGCACAACAACCCCAGCGGGAGTTGAGACCCAGTACTTC.

On this clonotype: A read error is possible here, since a much larger clone lies one base away. The chain recombines TRBV20-1 with TRBJ1-5; D is unclear. From germline, CDR1 is DFQATT and CDR2 SNEGSKA (reference sequence). This CDR3 is built from 13 residues. V was trimmed by 6 bases and J by 3 bases, leaving 12 bases between them. CDR3 sequence (DNA): TGCAGTGCCCACGCGGCAGCCAATCAGCCCCAGCATTTT. This encodes CSAHAAANQPQHF.

As concerns this clonotype: A much bigger clone sits one base away, suggesting this may be a read error. The chain recombines TRBV5-1 with TRBJ2-3; 8 bases match TRBD1. The germline gives CDR1 SGHRS, CDR2 YFSETQ. Losses at the gene ends were 3 bases for V and 4 bases for J; bases not matched to a gene: 7. The CDR3 contains 15 residues. CDR3 region: CASSWTGFPSDTQYF. The DNA for the CDR3 is TGCGCCAGCAGCTGGACAGGGTTTCCCTCAGATACGCAGTATTTT.

Comments on this clonotype: A much larger clone differs by one base, so this may be a read error. The chain couples TRBV4-1 to TRBJ2-5; D is undetermined. There are 16 residues in the CDR3. The ends were cut back, 8 bases at V and 9 bases at J, with 28 bases in the middle. Per germline, CDR1 MGHRA and CDR2 YSYEKL. The CDR3 region is CASGKLSTGGRMAQYF. The CDR3 nucleotides are TGCGCCAGCGGGAAGCTATCCACGGGCGGAAGGATGGCCCAGTACTTC.

In the case of this clonotype: A much larger clone lies a single base off, so this may be a read error. The CDR3 region has the DNA TGTGCCAGCAACCATCGGGCGTACGAGCAGTACTTC. It yields the protein CASNHRAYEQYF. The rearrangement uses TRBV7-9 and TRBJ2-7; D unclear. This CDR3 contains 12 residues. Per the germline V gene, CDR1 is SEHNR and CDR2 is FQNEAQ (reference sequence). Trimming stripped 7 bases from V and 4 bases from J, with 11 bases between.

This clonotype was observed many times. V gene TRBV10-3 combines with J gene TRBJ2-5, with 7 nucleotides matching TRBD1. The trim removed 10 bases at V and 3 bases at J, leaving 5 bases unmatched. The CDR3 spans 12 residues. Per germline, CDR1 ENHRY and CDR2 SYGVKD. CDR3 in amino acids: CATAGGEETQYF. As DNA, the CDR3 is TGTGCCACCGCAGGGGGAGAAGAGACCCAGTACTTC.

Many counts were recorded for this clonotype. This chain connects TRBV7-9 to TRBJ2-5, with a tentative D call TRBD2 (7 bases). The CDR3 spans 13 residues. Germline values: CDR1 SEHNR, CDR2 FQNEAQ (reference sequence). V was cut by 8 bases and J by 1 base, with 11 bases left in between. The CDR3 here is CASGRGAQETQYF. In DNA, the CDR3 is TGTGCCAGCGGACGGGGGGCCCAAGAGACCCAGTACTTC.

This clonotype was detected many times. The V gene is TRBV9, the J gene TRBJ2-3; 12 positions agree with TRBD2. The trim removed 2 bases at V and 14 bases at J, leaving 9 bases unmatched. The CDR3 loop spans 14 amino acids. Germline CDR1 and CDR2: SGDLS and YYNGEE. The CDR3 loop reads CASSVQSSGRAGYF. The DNA of the CDR3 is TGTGCCAGCAGCGTGCAGTCTAGCGGGAGGGCCGGGTATTTT.

A word on this clonotype: Compared with germline, one end of the junction differs, possibly owing to a read error. The genes are TRBV4-1 and TRBJ2-3; 15 nucleotides line up with TRBD2. From germline, CDR1 is MGHRA and CDR2 YSYEKL. CDR3 size: 19 residues. The CDR3 loop is CASSPLGLAGGLDTDTQYF. CDR3 DNA sequence: TGTGCCAGCAGCCCCCTCGGACTAGCGGGGGGGCTTGACACAGATACGCAGTATTTT.

In the case of this clonotype: This may be a read error, as it is one base from a much larger clone. The chain uses TRBV6-1 and TRBJ1-2, with D possibly being TRBD1 (5 bases). Trimming left V 8 bases short and J 3 bases short, with 19 bases between. The CDR3 spans 15 residues. The germline gives CDR1 MNHNS, CDR2 SASEGT. This chain's CDR3 is CASGFGGSLDYGYTF. Written as DNA, the CDR3 is TGTGCCAGCGGGTTCGGGGGGAGTCTGGACTATGGCTACACCTTC.

This clonotype was seen repeatedly, ten times or more. The rearrangement links TRBV2 to TRBJ1-5; TRBD1 matches at 11 bases. Germline V gene data show CDR1 as SNHLY and CDR2 as FYNNEI. Germline trimming cut 4 bases from V and 6 bases from J; bases unmatched to any gene: 5. The CDR3 is 15 residues long. The DNA for the CDR3 is TGTGCCAGCAGTGGGACAGGGGGCTTGAGTCAGCCCCAGCATTTT. Its protein is CASSGTGGLSQPQHF.

The sample holds many counts of this clonotype. This chain links TRBV18 with TRBJ2-5; tentative D call: TRBD1 (6 bases). With 3 bases removed from V and 2 bases from J, the gap between germline ends came to 13 bases. This CDR3 comprises 15 residues. Germline-derived CDR1 and CDR2 are KGHSH and LQKENI. The CDR3 DNA is TGTGCCAGCTCACCGGGACAACCGAGACAAGAGACCCAGTACTTC. It codes for CASSPGQPRQETQYF.

This clonotype was found many times. The chain carries TRBV27 and TRBJ1-5; D perhaps matches TRBD1 (6 bases). Germline V gene data show CDR1 as MNHEY and CDR2 as SMNVEV (reference sequence). V dropped 6 bases and J dropped 7 bases, with 16 bases sitting between them. The CDR3 has 14 residues. The chain's CDR3 is CASRLGGARQPQHF. The CDR3, as DNA: TGTGCCAGCAGACTAGGGGGGGCGAGGCAGCCCCAGCATTTT.

This clonotype was counted at least ten times. The chain links TRBV7-8 to TRBJ2-3; TRBD1 matches at 9 bases. The CDR3 totals 17 residues. V shed 0 bases, J shed 3 bases, and the junction held 7 bases outside the gene matches. Germline V CDR1 and CDR2: SGHVS, FQNEAQ. The CDR3 region has the DNA TGTGCCAGCAGCTTAGCCCCGGACAGGGGAGGTACAGATACGCAGTATTTT. Its translation: CASSLAPDRGGTDTQYF.

As for this clonotype: A read error may be the cause here, since a much bigger clone is one base away. V is TRBV12-3 or TRBV12-4 and J is TRBJ2-1; possible D gene TRBD2, 5 bases. CDR3 length: 13 residues. The V end lost 4 bases, the J end lost 9 bases, and 13 bases lay between the germline ends. The DNA of the CDR3 is TGTGCCAGCAGTTACGGATCTGCGGGTGAGCAGTTCTTC. Translated: CASSYGSAGEQFF.

This clonotype has ten or more counts. The V gene is TRBV30, the J gene TRBJ2-7; 10 bases fit TRBD1. Trimming removed 2 bases from V and 2 bases from J; junction bases left unmatched: 6. The CDR3 is 15 residues long. Germline-derived CDR1 and CDR2 are GTSNPN and SVGIG (reference sequence). The CDR3 sequence is CAWSPPGTGAYEQYF. The CDR3 DNA follows: TGTGCCTGGAGTCCGCCCGGGACAGGGGCCTACGAGCAGTACTTC.

This clonotype has ten or more counts. The chain recombines TRBV12-3 or TRBV12-4 with TRBJ2-1; D tentatively fits TRBD1 or TRBD2 (5 bases each). This CDR3 is built from 15 residues. The V gene lost 7 bases and the J gene lost 4 bases, with 17 bases spanning the gap. CDR3 protein: CASTTGTGPYNEQFF. In nucleotides, the CDR3 is TGTGCCAGCACCACCGGGACCGGACCTTACAATGAGCAGTTCTTC.

CDR3 coding DNA: TGTGCCAGCAGAGGTCTGAACACTGAAGCTTTCTTT. Its translation: CASRGLNTEAFF. This chain joins TRBV7-9 and TRBJ1-1; no clear D. Germline-derived CDR1 and CDR2 are SEHNR and FQNEAQ (reference sequence). V lost 6 bases, J lost 0 bases, and 5 bases lay in between. The CDR3 spans 12 residues.

This clonotype was seen at least ten times. The genes are TRBV6-6 and TRBJ1-6; D not certain. CDR3 size: 12 residues. V was trimmed by 6 bases and J by 11 bases, leaving 11 bases between them. Germline CDR1 MNHNY, CDR2 SVGAGI (reference sequence). The chain's CDR3 is CASSTWSPPLHF. For the CDR3, the DNA is TGTGCCAGCAGCACTTGGAGTCCACCCCTCCACTTT.

This clonotype was recorded at least ten times. This chain joins TRBV11-2 and TRBJ1-6; the D gene is possibly TRBD1 (5 bases). Germline V gives CDR1 SGHAT, CDR2 FQNNGV. Trimming removed 5 bases from V and 6 bases from J, with 11 bases in between. The CDR3 runs to 14 residues. The CDR3 nucleotides are TGTGCCAGCAGCGAGACGGGACTTAATTCACCCCTCCACTTT. Translation: CASSETGLNSPLHF.